This T cell receptor beta chain was sequenced for a study of Tregs in tolerant kidney transplant recipients. The data were produced by immunoSEQ multiplex PCR, yet TCRdb's version contains in-frame clones alone and is incomplete. The sample consists of approximately 260,000 clones, about four fifths of them appearing once. Thawed PBMCs were FACS-sorted into unstimulated CD4+CD25+CD127- regulatory T cells, CD4+CD25- non-regulatory cells, CD4 and CD8 cells. This TCR derives from a human donor in good health. The sample comprised CD4+ T cells from blood.

The CDR3 loop reads CASSDGTGGPETQYF. The CDR3, as DNA: TGTGCCAGCAGTGACGGGACAGGGGGCCCGGAGACCCAGTACTTC. The J gene is TRBJ2-5, the V gene TRBV6-1; 12 nucleotides match TRBD1. Germline V gene data show CDR1 as MNHNS and CDR2 as SASEGT. This CDR3 is built from 15 residues. V shed 3 bases, J shed 5 bases, and the junction held 4 bases outside the gene matches.